These 5 T cell receptor beta chains came from one sample sequenced in a study of blood T cell repertoires in COVID-19. The protocol was immunoSEQ multiplex PCR, while the TCRdb copy is restricted to in-frame clones and leaves out a portion. Of some 150,000 clones listed, 65% to 85% were seen once; the top ten hold roughly 13%. Sequencing was done on a sample of peripheral blood. These receptors all stem from an elderly woman with acute or convalescent COVID-19.

This clone was recorded once. This chain connects TRBV30 to TRBJ2-5, with 8 nucleotides matching TRBD2. V dropped 1 base and J dropped 5; count of bases not matched to a gene: 3. This CDR3 is built from 13 residues. The germline V gene has CDR1 GTSNPN and CDR2 SVGIG (reference sequence). This chain's CDR3 is CAWSAGGPETQYF. The CDR3 bases are TGTGCCTGGAGTGCGGGGGGGCCCGAGACCCAGTACTTC.

This chain links TRBV5-1 with TRBJ1-1; no firm D call. Trimming cost V 4 bases and J 1 base, with 8 bases left between them. The CDR3 sequence is 13 residues long. Germline values: CDR1 SGHRS, CDR2 YFSETQ. CDR3 in DNA: TGCGCCAGCAGCCTAAGTAAGAACACTGAAGCTTTCTTT. Translated: CASSLSKNTEAFF.

The chain uses TRBV6-5 and TRBJ1-5, with TRBD1 as a possible D gene (6 bases). Germline V gives CDR1 MNHEY, CDR2 SVGAGI. V was shortened by 2 bases and J by 8 bases, with 19 bases between the two germline ends. The CDR3 loop spans 16 amino acids. The CDR3 protein is CASSYRLTGMGKPQHF. CDR3 coding DNA: TGTGCCAGCAGTTACCGTCTTACAGGGATGGGAAAGCCCCAGCATTTT.

The chain has TRBV5-6 and TRBJ2-1; D perhaps matches TRBD2 (5 bases). Germline V lookup: CDR1 SGHDT, CDR2 YYEEEE. Trimming removed 4 bases from V and 0 bases from J, with 11 bases in between. The length of the CDR3 is 15 residues. CDR3 loop: CASSPREYSYNEQFF. The CDR3 nucleotides read TGTGCCAGCAGCCCAAGGGAGTACTCCTACAATGAGCAGTTCTTC. Based on the CDR3 plus reference TRBV5-6 and TRBJ2-1, the full variable domain is DAGVTQSPTHLIKTRGQQVTLRCSPKSGHDTVSWYQQALGQGPQFIFQYYEEEERQRGNFPDRFSGHQFPNYSSELNVNALLLGDSALYLCASSPREYSYNEQFFGPGTRLTVL.

V gene TRBV18 combines with J gene TRBJ1-2; TRBD1 aligns across 9 bases. Germline CDR1 and CDR2: KGHSH and LQKENI. The CDR3 loop spans 14 amino acids. V lost 4 bases to trimming and J lost 8 bases; unmatched junction nucleotides: 8. For the CDR3, the DNA is TGTGCCAGCTCACAAGAACAGGGGGCTCAAGGCTACACCTTC. The encoded protein is CASSQEQGAQGYTF.